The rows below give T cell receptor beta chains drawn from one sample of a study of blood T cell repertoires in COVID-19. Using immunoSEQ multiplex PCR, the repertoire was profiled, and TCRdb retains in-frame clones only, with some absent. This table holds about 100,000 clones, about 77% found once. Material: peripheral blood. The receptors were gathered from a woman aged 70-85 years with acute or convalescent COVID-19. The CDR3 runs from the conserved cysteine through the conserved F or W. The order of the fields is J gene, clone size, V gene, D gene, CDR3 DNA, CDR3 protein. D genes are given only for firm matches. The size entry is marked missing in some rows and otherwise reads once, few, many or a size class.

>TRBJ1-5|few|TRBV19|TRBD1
TGTGCCAGTAGTGGACAGGGTAGCAATCAGCCCCAGCATTTT
CASSGQGSNQPQHF
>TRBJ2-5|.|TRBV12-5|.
TGTGCTAGTGGTTTTAGGCGGGAGACCCAGTACTTC
CASGFRRETQYF
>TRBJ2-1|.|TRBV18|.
TGTGCCAGCTCACCGACACTGGGGCTTTCCTACAATGAGCAGTTCTTC
CASSPTLGLSYNEQFF
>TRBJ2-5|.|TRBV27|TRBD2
TGTGCCAGCAGACGCGGTAGTACGGGGGGGTGGGAGACCCAGTACTTC
CASRRGSTGGWETQYF
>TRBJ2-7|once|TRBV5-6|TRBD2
TGTGCCAGCAGCCGCTTAGCGCTACGGGGGGGACACGACGAGCAGTACTTC
CASSRLALRGGHDEQYF
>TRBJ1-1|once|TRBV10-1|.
TGCGCCAGCAGTGCTACAGAGAACACTGAAGCTTTCTTT
CASSATENTEAFF
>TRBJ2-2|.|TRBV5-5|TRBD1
TGTGCCAGCAGCTTGGCTGGGACAGACACCGGGGAGCTGTTTTTT
CASSLAGTDTGELFF
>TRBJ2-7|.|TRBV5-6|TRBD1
TGTGCCAGCAGCTTGTTGCCGGACAGGGAAACCTACGAGCAGTACTTC
CASSLLPDRETYEQYF
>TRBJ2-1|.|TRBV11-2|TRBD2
TGTGCCAGCAGTGGCGGGGGGAAATACAATGAGCAGTTCTTC
CASSGGGKYNEQFF
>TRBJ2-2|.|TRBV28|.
TGTGCCAGCTACAACACGAACACCGGGGAGCTGTTTTTT
CASYNTNTGELFF
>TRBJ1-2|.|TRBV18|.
TGTGCCAGCTCAGCAGAGGGCGGGTTCTATGGCTACACCTTC
CASSAEGGFYGYTF
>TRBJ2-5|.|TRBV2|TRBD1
TGTGCCAGCGTGAGCTCGACAGGGGTGGAGACCCAGTACTTC
CASVSSTGVETQYF
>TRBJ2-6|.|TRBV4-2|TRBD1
TGTGCCAGCAGCCAAAGCAAGGGACAGAGCTCTGGGGCCAACGTCCTGACTTTC
CASSQSKGQSSGANVLTF
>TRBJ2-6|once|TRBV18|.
TGTGCCAGCTCACCCGGACAGTCTGGGGCCAACGTCCTGACTTTC
CASSPGQSGANVLTF
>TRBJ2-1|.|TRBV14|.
TGTGCCAGCAGCCAAGTGGCAGGGATCGGGAATGAGCAGTTCTTC
CASSQVAGIGNEQFF
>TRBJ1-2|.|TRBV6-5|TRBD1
TGTGCCAGCAGCGGACAGGGAGATGGAGGCTACACCTTC
CASSGQGDGGYTF
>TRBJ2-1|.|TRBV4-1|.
TGCGCCAGCAGCCCCCCGGGTTTGCGGGGCAATGAGCAGTTCTTC
CASSPPGLRGNEQFF
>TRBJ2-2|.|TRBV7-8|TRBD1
TGTGCCAGCAGCAGACTTCGACCGGGACAGGGAGGGGCCGGGGAGCTGTTTTTT
CASSRLRPGQGGAGELFF
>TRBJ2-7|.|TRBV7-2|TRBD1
TGTGCCAGCAGGGGACAGGGGGACCTCTACGAGCAGTACTTC
CASRGQGDLYEQYF
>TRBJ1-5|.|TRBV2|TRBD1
TGTGCCAGCAGTGAAAGGACAGGGGCTTTCCAGCCCCAGCATTTT
CASSERTGAFQPQHF
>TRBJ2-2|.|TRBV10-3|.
TGTGCCATCTTGGAGGGAATGACCGGGGAGCTGTTTTTT
CAILEGMTGELFF
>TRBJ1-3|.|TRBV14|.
TGTGCCAGCAGCCAACTCAGGGGAGTGGGAAACACCATATATTTT
CASSQLRGVGNTIYF
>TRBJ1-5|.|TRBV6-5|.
TGTGCCAGCAGCTACACTACTAATCAGCCCCAGCATTTT
CASSYTTNQPQHF
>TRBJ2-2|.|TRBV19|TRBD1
TGTGCCAGTAGTATGTCGACAGGGGGTAGGGAGCTGTTTTTT
CASSMSTGGRELFF
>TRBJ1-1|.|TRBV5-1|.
TGCGCCAGCAGCTTGGGACAGGCGAACACTGAAGCTTTCTTT
CASSLGQANTEAFF
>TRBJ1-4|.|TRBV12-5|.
TGTGCTAGTGGTTTACAATCAACTAATGAAAAACTGTTTTTT
CASGLQSTNEKLFF
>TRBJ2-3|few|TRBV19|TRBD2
TGTGCCAGTAGTAAGACTAGCGGGGGGGCAGATACGCAGTATTTT
CASSKTSGGADTQYF
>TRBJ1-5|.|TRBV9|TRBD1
TGTGCCAGCAGCGAGACAGGGGGTACCCAGCCCCAGCATTTT
CASSETGGTQPQHF
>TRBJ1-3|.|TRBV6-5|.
TGTGCCAGCAGTTTGACAGCCACACTATCTGGAAACACCATATATTTT
CASSLTATLSGNTIYF
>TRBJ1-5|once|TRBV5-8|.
TGTGCCAGCAGCTTGGATCAGTCCAATCAGCCCCAGCATTTT
CASSLDQSNQPQHF
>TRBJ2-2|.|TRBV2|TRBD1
TGTGCCAGCGGACAGGGGGCGAACACCGGGGAGCTGTTTTTT
CASGQGANTGELFF
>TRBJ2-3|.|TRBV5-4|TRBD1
TGTGCCAGCAGCTCCCTCCAACGGGCACCGGGACAGGGCACAGATACGCAGTATTTT
CASSSLQRAPGQGTDTQYF
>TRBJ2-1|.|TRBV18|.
TGTGCCAGCTCACCAGAGGTCGCCAATGAGCAGTTCTTC
CASSPEVANEQFF
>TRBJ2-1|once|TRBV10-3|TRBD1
TGTGCCACCTTAGGACAGGGGACCTACAATGAGCAGTTCTTC
CATLGQGTYNEQFF
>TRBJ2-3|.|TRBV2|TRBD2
TGTGCCAGCGTGGCTAGCGGGGGGGAAGATACGCAGTATTTT
CASVASGGEDTQYF
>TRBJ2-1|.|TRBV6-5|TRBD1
TGTGCCAGCGCCACAGGGGGCGCTTACAATGAGCAGTTCTTC
CASATGGAYNEQFF
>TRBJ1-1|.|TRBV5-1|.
TGCGCCAGCAGCTTGTTAGAGGGAAGGGATGCTTTCTTT
CASSLLEGRDAFF